Shown below are 27 T cell receptor beta chains from a single sample sequenced in a study of early T cells in non-severe SARS-CoV-2 infection. TCRdb re-called the 5' RACE reads through MiXCR, storing one row per CDR3 protein. Here the sample spans fewer than 25,000 distinct CDR3 sequences, roughly 5.6% being singletons. The input for sequencing was whole blood, taken at baseline. The receptors come from an adult who was a healthcare worker with PCR-confirmed SARS-CoV-2 infection or an uninfected control (not recorded which).

A few counts support this clonotype. The chain has TRBV19 and TRBJ1-1, with TRBD1 as a possible D gene (5 bases). The V and J ends lost 4 bases and 3 bases respectively, with 9 bases between them. The CDR3 loop spans 13 amino acids. Germline CDR1 reads LNHDA; CDR2 reads SQIVND (reference sequence). CDR3 residues: CASSRGLHTEAFF. The DNA of the CDR3 is TGTGCCAGTAGTAGGGGACTCCACACTGAAGCTTTCTTT.

The chain has TRBV2 and TRBJ2-7, with D possibly TRBD1 on 6 matching bases. Trimming stripped 10 bases from V and 3 bases from J, with 19 bases between. Germline assignment: CDR1 SNHLY and CDR2 FYNNEI. The length of the CDR3 is 14 residues. CDR3 in amino acids: CATYQGGAVYEQYF. In nucleotides, the CDR3 is TGTGCCACCTACCAAGGGGGAGCGGTCTACGAGCAGTACTTC. Complete variable domain (other parts from reference TRBV2 and TRBJ2-7): EPEVTQTPSHQVTQMGQEVILRCVPISNHLYFYWYRQILGQKVEFLVSFYNNEISEKSEIFDDQFSVERPDGSNFTLKIRSTKLEDSAMYFCATYQGGAVYEQYFGPGTRLTVT.

Only a few counts were recorded for this clonotype. The chain joins TRBV2 to TRBJ1-1; maybe TRBD1 (6 bases). Trimming shortened V by 1 base and J by 4 bases, and 7 bases separated the two germline ends. Looked up from germline, CDR1 is SNHLY and CDR2 is FYNNEI. This CDR3 comprises 13 residues. DNA for the CDR3: TGTGCCAGCAGTGAAGAAGGGGGCACTGAAGCTTTCTTT. Translation: CASSEEGGTEAFF.

The chain uses TRBV5-1 and TRBJ1-4, with a tentative D call TRBD1 (6 bases). The germline V and J ends were trimmed by 0 bases and 3 bases, with 12 bases remaining between them. CDR1 SGHRS and CDR2 YFSETQ come from the germline V gene. The CDR3 loop spans 16 amino acids. The CDR3 DNA follows: TGCGCCAGCAGCTTGGTCACAGGGTTGTCTAATGAAAAACTGTTTTTT. This encodes CASSLVTGLSNEKLFF.

The V call is TRBV28, the J call TRBJ1-4; D possibly corresponds to TRBD1 (5 bases). V lost 3 bases to trimming and J lost 8 bases, with 13 bases between them. The CDR3 length is 14 residues. CDR1 is MDHEN and CDR2 is SYDVKM in the germline V gene. This CDR3 is CASSLGTRFEKLFF. The CDR3 DNA follows: TGTGCCAGCAGTTTGGGGACGAGGTTCGAAAAACTGTTTTTT.

This clonotype was seen at least ten times. The J gene is TRBJ2-7, the V gene TRBV5-6, with TRBD1 as a possible D gene (5 bases). The CDR3 has 13 amino acids. Germline values: CDR1 SGHDT, CDR2 YYEEEE. The V and J ends lost 1 base and 7 bases respectively, with 12 bases between them. Here the CDR3 DNA reads TGTGCCAGCAGCTTGAGGCAGGGTAGGGAGCAGTACTTC. Encoded protein: CASSLRQGREQYF.

This clonotype was picked up a small number of times. This chain connects TRBV6-5 to TRBJ1-6, with 8 positions matching TRBD1. Trimming at V came to 6 bases and at J to 10 bases, leaving 8 bases not matched to a gene. CDR1 is MNHEY, CDR2 SVGAGI, per germline. This CDR3 comprises 14 residues. The CDR3 bases are TGTGCCAGCAGACTGGGACAGGAAGGATCACCCCTCCACTTT. It yields the protein CASRLGQEGSPLHF.

This clonotype has just a few counts. The CDR3 is CASSRDGNTIYF. The DNA for the CDR3 is TGCGCCAGCAGCCGAGATGGAAACACCATATATTTT. This chain uses TRBV5-1 with TRBJ1-3; D remains unclear. V was clipped by 4 bases and J by 3 bases, with 5 bases between them. Germline CDR1 and CDR2: SGHRS and YFSETQ. The CDR3 is 12 residues long.

The DNA of the CDR3 is TGTGCCAGCTCACCAGGGACAGGGACCTACGAGCAGTACTTC. Encoded protein: CASSPGTGTYEQYF. The chain employs TRBV18 and TRBJ2-7, with 9 bases matching TRBD1. Germline V gene sequence: CDR1 KGHSH, CDR2 LQKENI. The junction had 1 base not matched to a gene; V was cut back by 2 bases and J by 2 bases. This CDR3 region has 14 residues.

The chain recombines TRBV12-3 or TRBV12-4 with TRBJ1-1, with D possibly matching TRBD1 (5 bases). V was cut by 6 bases and J by 2 bases, with 13 bases left in between. The CDR3 is 14 residues long. CDR3 region: CASRRQKSNTEAFF. CDR3 nucleotides: TGTGCCAGCAGACGACAGAAATCAAACACTGAAGCTTTCTTT.

V is TRBV5-1 and J is TRBJ1-2; TRBD1 matches at 8 bases. Germline CDR1 SGHRS, CDR2 YFSETQ. This CDR3 is 14 amino acids long. After removal of 5 bases from V and 4 bases from J, the junction contained 7 bases not matched to a gene. Here the CDR3 reads CASSPGQEGYGYTF. DNA for the CDR3: TGCGCCAGCAGTCCGGGACAGGAGGGCTATGGCTACACCTTC.

This clonotype was found a few times. V and J are TRBV20-1 and TRBJ2-7; 9 bases are a match to TRBD1. From germline, CDR1 is DFQATT and CDR2 SNEGSKA (reference sequence). The junction had 12 bases not matched to a gene; V was cut back by 5 bases and J by 7 bases. CDR3 size: 14 residues. In nucleotides, the CDR3 is TGCAGTGCTGACTCCGGGACAGGGTCTGGTGAGCAGTACTTC. It specifies CSADSGTGSGEQYF.

In its sample, this clonotype was seen many times. The CDR3: CASSPGVRGGTDTQYF. CDR3 DNA sequence: TGTGCCAGCAGCCCGGGCGTCCGGGGAGGCACAGATACGCAGTATTTT. The V and J genes are TRBV7-3 and TRBJ2-3, with a tentative D call TRBD2 (5 bases). Per germline, CDR1 SGHTA and CDR2 FQGTGA. CDR3 length: 16 amino acids. Trimming left V 5 bases short and J 1 base short, with 16 bases between.

V usage is TRBV25-1 and J usage is TRBJ2-7, with 7 nucleotides matching TRBD1. Losses at the gene ends were 8 bases for V and 3 bases for J; bases not matched to a gene: 7. The CDR3 spans 13 residues. The germline V gene has CDR1 MGHDK and CDR2 SYGVNS. CDR3 sequence reads: CASSRDRLYEQYF. The CDR3 DNA reads TGTGCCAGCTCCCGGGACAGACTCTACGAGCAGTACTTC.

This clonotype was seen a few times. The chain joins TRBV4-3 to TRBJ2-1; D might be TRBD1 (6 bases). In germline, CDR1 is LGHNA, CDR2 YSLEER. CDR3 size: 15 residues. V lost 0 bases, J lost 3 bases, and 9 bases lay in between. The CDR3 bases are TGCGCCAGCAGCCAAGAAGGCAGGGGCTACAATGAGCAGTTCTTC. This encodes CASSQEGRGYNEQFF.

In this sample, this clonotype is medium-sized. V gene TRBV20-1 combines with J gene TRBJ2-1; TRBD2 aligns across 11 bases. This CDR3 has 15 amino acids. Germline V gene sequence: CDR1 DFQATT, CDR2 SNEGSKA (reference sequence). V lost 6 bases to trimming and J lost 6 bases; unmatched junction nucleotides: 10. The CDR3 region is CSAENSGGASNEQFF. The CDR3 bases are TGCAGTGCAGAAAATAGCGGGGGGGCGAGCAATGAGCAGTTCTTC.

This clonotype was detected many times. The chain couples TRBV27 to TRBJ2-1; TRBD1 aligns across 11 bases. The V gene end was trimmed by 5 bases and the J gene end by 10 bases; junction bases not matched to a gene: 7. The V gene's germline CDR1 is MNHEY and CDR2 SMNVEV (reference sequence). The CDR3 runs 14 residues. The CDR3: CASSPGQGAGEQFF. Written as DNA, the CDR3 is TGTGCCAGCAGTCCAGGACAGGGGGCGGGAGAGCAGTTCTTC.

This clonotype was detected only a few times. The chain has TRBV6-4 and TRBJ1-5; weak D call: TRBD1 (5 bases). Germline lookup yields CDR1 MRHNA and CDR2 SNTAGT. This CDR3 has 16 residues. Deletions cut 1 base from V and 7 bases from J, with 17 bases between. CDR3 in amino acids: CASSDYTGTREQPQHF. CDR3 DNA sequence: TGTGCCAGCAGTGACTACACGGGCACCAGGGAACAGCCCCAGCATTTT.

This clonotype was observed many times. The chain recombines TRBV12-3 or TRBV12-4 with TRBJ2-2; 7 nucleotides agree with TRBD1. The CDR3 is made up of 15 amino acids. V lost 5 bases to trimming and J lost 5 bases; unmatched junction nucleotides: 8. CDR3 DNA sequence: TGTGCCAGCAGTCCTTGGACAGGTCAGACCGGGGAGCTGTTTTTT. It is translated as CASSPWTGQTGELFF.

This clonotype was detected only a few times. The V call is TRBV28, the J call TRBJ2-2; D is undetermined. The CDR3 spans 13 residues. Deletions cut 7 bases from V and 0 bases from J, with 6 bases between. Per the germline V gene, CDR1 is MDHEN and CDR2 is SYDVKM. CDR3 in amino acids: CASIGTNTGELFF. The CDR3 DNA reads TGTGCCAGCATTGGCACGAACACCGGGGAGCTGTTTTTT.

This clonotype has ten or more counts. At one of its ends the junction is not consistent with the germline gene, which may arise from a read error. V is TRBV12-3 or TRBV12-4 and J is TRBJ1-5, with D possibly being TRBD1 (5 bases). The CDR3 runs 12 residues. The CDR3 spells CGSSGRNQPQHF. CDR3 nucleotides: TGTGGCAGCTCAGGGCGCAATCAGCCCCAGCATTTT.

The chain is built from TRBV20-1 and TRBJ2-7; possible D gene TRBD1, 6 bases. The CDR3 consists of 15 residues. Germline assignment: CDR1 DFQATT and CDR2 SNEGSKA (reference sequence). Trimming stripped 6 bases from V and 5 bases from J, with 23 bases between. Here the CDR3 DNA reads TGCAGTGCCCAGGGCCTAGTTCAGGGGCAGGACGAGCAGTACTTC. Its protein product is CSAQGLVQGQDEQYF.

The rearrangement uses TRBV24-1 and TRBJ1-5; TRBD1 aligns across 7 bases. CDR1 and CDR2 from the germline V gene are KGHDR and SFDVKD. The CDR3 spans 13 residues. The V gene end was trimmed by 6 bases and the J gene end by 5 bases; junction bases not matched to a gene: 3. The CDR3 DNA is TGTGCCACCAGTCCAGGGGGTGATCAGCCCCAGCATTTT. It specifies CATSPGGDQPQHF.

This chain connects TRBV12-3 or TRBV12-4 to TRBJ1-1; D is possibly TRBD1 (6 bases). Trimming cost V 3 bases and J 1 base, with 12 bases left between them. The CDR3 totals 15 residues. DNA of the CDR3: TGTGCCAGCAGTTTTCGGGCAGGGGCGAACACTGAAGCTTTCTTT. This codes for CASSFRAGANTEAFF.

The chain carries TRBV5-6 and TRBJ2-1; unclear D gene. In germline, CDR1 is SGHDT, CDR2 YYEEEE. Trimming shortened V by 3 bases and J by 6 bases, and 7 bases separated the two germline ends. The CDR3 covers 12 residues. The CDR3 loop reads CASSSGLNEQFF. The CDR3 nucleotides read TGTGCCAGCAGCTCCGGTCTCAATGAGCAGTTCTTC.

This clonotype turned up a few times. This sequence joins TRBV6-2 or TRBV6-3 and TRBJ1-5; D remains ambiguous. V lost 7 bases and J lost 0, with 10 bases in between. There are 14 residues in the CDR3. Germline V lookup: CDR1 MNHEY, CDR2 SVGEGT. The CDR3 loop is CASNDGYSNQPQHF. In nucleotides, the CDR3 is TGTGCCAGCAACGACGGCTATAGCAATCAGCCCCAGCATTTT.

The table lists this clonotype with many counts. The genes are TRBV7-3 and TRBJ2-3; 9 nucleotides match TRBD1. The V segment lost 1 base and the J segment 7 bases; nucleotides outside the gene matches: 6. Germline CDR1 is SGHTA and CDR2 is FQGTGA. CDR3 length equals 15 residues. The CDR3 loop reads CASSLIGQGSHTQYF. The CDR3 DNA reads as TGTGCCAGCAGCTTAATCGGACAGGGGTCGCATACGCAGTATTTT.